Below, 24 T cell receptor beta chains from the same sample are listed, as sequenced in a study of T cell repertoires in cytomegalovirus infection. TCRdb passed the reads through MiXCR, listing each CDR3 protein once. This table has about 340,000 distinct CDR3 sequences, approximately 32% appearing once. Which antigens these TCRs recognize remains unknown. The input for sequencing was cultured PBMCs, taken from culture after CMV antigen stimulation. Receptors were obtained from a human donor in good health (CMV status not recorded). Some clones in this sample may be carry-over from other donors' samples.

The chain joins TRBV6-1 to TRBJ1-2, with D hard to call. This CDR3 contains 14 residues. Trimming stripped 0 bases from V and 8 bases from J, with 13 bases between. Germline-derived CDR1 and CDR2 are MNHNS and SASEGT. The CDR3, as DNA: TGTGCCAGCAGTGAAGCGCCGTTTGTCGGGGGCTACACCTTC. This translates into CASSEAPFVGGYTF.

This clonotype was seen only a few times. The rearrangement uses TRBV28 and TRBJ1-5; a weak D match, TRBD1 (6 bases). The CDR3 sequence is 15 residues long. The V end was cut by 7 bases, the J end by 4 bases, with 17 bases between. Germline CDR1 is MDHEN and CDR2 is SYDVKM. Here the CDR3 DNA reads TGTGCCAGCAACCGTAATGGGGGCGGGAATCAGCCCCAGCATTTT. This translates into CASNRNGGGNQPQHF. Based on the CDR3 plus reference TRBV28 and TRBJ1-5, the full variable domain is DVKVTQSSRYLVKRTGEKVFLECVQDMDHENMFWYRQDPGLGLRLIYFSYDVKMKEKGDIPEGYSVSREKKERFSLILESASTNQTSMYLCASNRNGGGNQPQHFGDGTRLSIL.

The J gene is TRBJ2-1, the V gene TRBV7-6; 16 bases fit TRBD2. Germline CDR1 is SGHVS and CDR2 is FNYEAQ. The CDR3 loop spans 21 amino acids. Trimming cost V 5 bases and J 0 bases; bases outside gene matches: 13. CDR3 sequence reads: CASSDRGRGLAGGSSYNEQFF. CDR3 coding DNA: TGTGCCAGCAGCGACAGGGGTCGGGGACTAGCGGGAGGGAGCTCCTACAATGAGCAGTTCTTC.

In this sample, this clonotype turned up once. V gene TRBV7-3 combines with J gene TRBJ1-1; 9 bases are shared with TRBD1. V lost 0 bases to trimming and J lost 7 bases; unmatched junction nucleotides: 6. There are 15 residues in the CDR3. Germline V CDR1 and CDR2: SGHTA, FQGTGA. CDR3 in DNA: TGTGCCAGCAGCTTAACCGGGACAGGGCTGAATGAAGCTTTCTTT. Protein: CASSLTGTGLNEAFF.

This clonotype was recorded a few times. The V gene is TRBV5-4, the J gene TRBJ1-1; possibly TRBD1 for D (6 bases). The germline gives CDR1 SGHNT, CDR2 YYREEE (reference sequence). Trimming took 5 bases from V and 0 from J, leaving 17 bases between them. The CDR3 length is 16 residues. The CDR3 is CASRPGQSFMNTEAFF. In DNA form, the CDR3 reads TGTGCCAGCAGGCCCGGACAGTCCTTCATGAACACTGAAGCTTTCTTT. Complete variable domain (other parts from reference TRBV5-4 and TRBJ1-1): ETGVTQSPTHLIKTRGQQVTLRCSSQSGHNTVSWYQQALGQGPQFIFQYYREEENGRGNFPPRFSGLQFPNYSSELNVNALELDDSALYLCASRPGQSFMNTEAFFGQGTRLTVV.

The chain is built from TRBV6-1 and TRBJ2-3; D is uncertain. This CDR3 region has 15 residues. The germline V gene has CDR1 MNHNS and CDR2 SASEGT. V was clipped by 6 bases and J by 0 bases, with 13 bases between them. In DNA form, the CDR3 reads TGTGCCAGCAGATATTATTTAGCTAGCACAGATACGCAGTATTTT. Translation gives CASRYYLASTDTQYF.

There are many counts of this clonotype. DNA of the CDR3: TGTGCCAGCAGTTTATACGCGTGGGACAAAAATTCACCCCTCCACTTT. Residues: CASSLYAWDKNSPLHF. The chain carries TRBV27 and TRBJ1-6; D may be TRBD1 (6 bases). This CDR3 spans 16 amino acids. From germline, CDR1 is MNHEY and CDR2 SMNVEV (reference sequence). Between the trimmed V and J ends, which lost 1 base and 7 bases, there was a span of 14 bases.

The genes are TRBV12-3 or TRBV12-4 and TRBJ1-6; D is unclear. The CDR3 totals 15 residues. Trimming pared 2 bases from V and 7 bases from J, leaving 12 bases between. CDR3 region: CASSLSGGRNSPLHF. The CDR3 DNA reads as TGTGCCAGCAGTTTAAGCGGAGGTCGGAATTCACCCCTCCACTTT.

The chain recombines TRBV9 with TRBJ2-4; D unresolved. V was trimmed by 3 bases and J by 0 bases, leaving 1 base between them. Germline CDR1 is SGDLS and CDR2 is YYNGEE. The CDR3 sequence is 12 residues long. CDR3 sequence: CASSEAKNIQYF. Here the CDR3 DNA reads TGTGCCAGCAGCGAAGCCAAAAACATTCAGTACTTC. The full variable domain, with the rest looked up from reference TRBV9 and TRBJ2-4, is DSGVTQTPKHLITATGQRVTLRCSPRSGDLSVYWYQQSLDQGLQFLIQYYNGEERAKGNILERFSAQQFPDLHSELNLSSLELGDSALYFCASSEAKNIQYFGAGTRLSVL.

Only a few counts were recorded for this clonotype. This chain joins TRBV10-3 and TRBJ2-7; 13 nucleotides line up with TRBD2. With V trimmed by 2 bases and J by 7 bases, 8 bases remained unmatched. This CDR3 spans 16 amino acids. Germline CDR1 ENHRY, CDR2 SYGVKD. Here the CDR3 DNA reads TGTGCCATCAGTGAGCCAACTAGCGGGAGGGCGGGTGAGCAGTACTTC. Amino acid sequence: CAISEPTSGRAGEQYF.

The V gene is TRBV14, the J gene TRBJ2-7, with 14 bases lining up with TRBD2. Trimming cost V 4 bases and J 6 bases; bases outside gene matches: 8. There are 16 residues in the CDR3. CDR1 and CDR2 from the germline V gene are SGHDN and FVKESK. The CDR3 loop reads CASSPPGLAGVGEQYF. CDR3 DNA: TGTGCCAGCAGCCCCCCGGGACTAGCGGGAGTTGGCGAGCAGTACTTC.

V and J are TRBV19 and TRBJ1-1; no clear D. Germline V gives CDR1 LNHDA, CDR2 SQIVND (reference sequence). The ends were cut back, 5 bases at V and 0 bases at J, with 13 bases in the middle. The CDR3 sequence is 15 residues long. The CDR3 loop reads CASSPDGTLNTEAFF. CDR3 in DNA: TGTGCCAGTAGTCCCGATGGCACCTTGAACACTGAAGCTTTCTTT.

There are many counts of this clonotype. The CDR3 coding sequence is TGTGCCAGCTCACCAACAGGGGAGGGGAACATTCAGTACTTC. Its protein product is CASSPTGEGNIQYF. The V gene is TRBV18, the J gene TRBJ2-4; the D gene could be TRBD1 or TRBD2 (7 bases each). CDR1 is KGHSH and CDR2 is LQKENI in the germline V gene. This CDR3 is built from 14 residues. Deletions cut 2 bases from V and 7 bases from J, with 12 bases between.

The chain links TRBV4-2 to TRBJ2-5; the match to TRBD2 covers 9 bases. J gave up 4 bases and V 5 bases, and 8 bases lay outside the gene matches. The CDR3 length is 15 residues. Germline V CDR1 and CDR2: LGHNA, YNFKEQ. The CDR3: CASSVSRLAVETQYF. DNA of the CDR3: TGTGCCAGCAGCGTCTCTAGACTAGCGGTAGAGACCCAGTACTTC.

This clonotype came up once. The chain carries TRBV5-4 and TRBJ2-7, with 7 bases aligning to TRBD2. This CDR3 contains 14 residues. In germline, CDR1 is SGHNT, CDR2 YYREEE (reference sequence). Germline trimming cut 2 bases from V and 7 bases from J; bases unmatched to any gene: 9. Here the CDR3 reads CASSLGGSPREQYF. Written as DNA, the CDR3 is TGTGCCAGCAGCTTAGGCGGGAGCCCCCGGGAGCAGTACTTC.

The chain recombines TRBV19 with TRBJ2-7; D is unclear. Trimming left V 1 base short and J 1 base short, with 5 bases between. Germline lookup yields CDR1 LNHDA and CDR2 SQIVND (reference sequence). The CDR3 sequence is 13 residues long. The CDR3 DNA reads TGTGCCAGTAGTATAGGCGGATCCTACGAGCAGTACTTC. Translating it yields CASSIGGSYEQYF.

The sample holds many counts of this clonotype. This chain joins TRBV5-1 and TRBJ1-6, with D unclear. CDR1 and CDR2 from the germline V gene are SGHRS and YFSETQ. The CDR3 sequence is 15 residues long. V lost 3 bases and J 5 bases, leaving 12 bases between the germline ends. The CDR3 bases are TGCGCCAGCAGCTATACCGGGCCAGATAATTCACCCCTCCACTTT. As protein: CASSYTGPDNSPLHF.

V usage is TRBV25-1 and J usage is TRBJ2-7; possibly TRBD1 for D (5 bases). CDR1 is MGHDK and CDR2 is SYGVNS in the germline V gene. The CDR3 sequence is 13 residues long. The V and J ends lost 6 bases and 0 bases respectively, with 9 bases between them. CDR3 amino acids: CASRKTASYEQYF. The CDR3 DNA follows: TGTGCCAGCAGGAAGACAGCCTCCTACGAGCAGTACTTC.

This clonotype occurred many times. This chain joins TRBV7-8 and TRBJ1-5; D ambiguous. Germline V gives CDR1 SGHVS, CDR2 FQNEAQ. Trimming took off 0 bases at V and 9 bases at J, with 6 bases between the two ends. The CDR3 is 12 amino acids. This CDR3 is CASSLAGRPQHF. CDR3 nucleotide sequence: TGTGCCAGCAGCTTAGCGGGGAGGCCCCAGCATTTT.

The V call is TRBV7-2, the J call TRBJ2-5; 7 bases line up with TRBD2. The CDR3 sequence is 13 residues long. The ends lost 7 bases at V and 3 bases at J; junction bases unmatched: 5. Germline loops: CDR1 SGHTA, CDR2 FQGNSA. CDR3 DNA sequence: TGTGCCAGCACCAAACGGGGGGAAGAGACCCAGTACTTC. The encoded protein is CASTKRGEETQYF.

As regards this clonotype: An end of the junction differs from the germline gene, which may be a read error. The chain recombines TRBV11-2 with TRBJ2-3, with 9 bases lining up with TRBD2. This CDR3 is built from 14 residues. In germline, CDR1 is SGHAT, CDR2 FQNNGV. CDR3 loop: CASSLAGVDDTQYF. CDR3 DNA: TGTGCCAGCAGTTTAGCGGGAGTTGACGATACGCAGTATTTT. The complete variable domain, with remaining parts taken from reference TRBV11-2 and TRBJ2-3, reads EAGVAQSPRYKIIEKRQSVAFWCNPISGHATLYWYQQILGQGPKLLIQFQNNGVVDDSQLPKDRFSAERLKGVDSTLKIQPAKLEDSAVYLCASSLAGVDDTQYFGPGTRLTVL.

This sequence joins TRBV27 and TRBJ1-6; no clear D gene. Trimming cost V 6 bases and J 7 bases, with 13 bases left between them. Germline V CDR1 and CDR2: MNHEY, SMNVEV (reference sequence). The CDR3 sequence is 14 residues long. The CDR3 region has the DNA TGTGCCAGCAGCCCGGTACCGGGGAATTCACCCCTCCACTTT. It codes for CASSPVPGNSPLHF.

The chain is built from TRBV12-3 or TRBV12-4 and TRBJ1-2; 8 bases are a match to TRBD1. The junction had 11 bases not matched to a gene; V was cut back by 4 bases and J by 7 bases. This CDR3 region has 15 residues. CDR3 bases: TGTGCCAGCAGTTATTCCGCAGGGGGCTCGGCTGGCTACACCTTC. Its protein is CASSYSAGGSAGYTF.

This chain connects TRBV7-2 to TRBJ2-5; D possibly matches TRBD1 or TRBD2 (5 bases each). Germline V CDR1 and CDR2: SGHTA, FQGNSA. V lost 5 bases and J lost 4, with 20 bases in between. The CDR3 has 16 residues. The CDR3 DNA reads as TGTGCCAGCAGCCGAAGGGCCGGGACCTCAGGAGAGACCCAGTACTTC. Amino acids: CASSRRAGTSGETQYF.